Listed below are T cell receptor beta chains from one sample, sequenced in a study of T cells in Graves' hyperthyroidism and ophthalmopathy. MiXCR, applied by TCRdb to the multiplex PCR reads, yields one record per CDR3 protein. The sample comprises 360,000 or so distinct CDR3 sequences, approximately 19% of which are singletons, and roughly 3.5% rests with the top ten. The sequenced sample consisted of blood. The receptors were gathered from a woman younger than 35 with Graves' hyperthyroidism. Each CDR3 is given with its conserved first and last residue. Each record gives: D gene, J gene, V gene, clone size, CDR3 protein, CDR3 DNA. A D gene is named only where the DNA matches it firmly. Clone size is shown for a subset of rows, as once, few, many or a class of expanded clone.

d_call: NA; j_call: TRBJ2-7; v_call: TRBV18; clone_size: few; cdr3_aa: CASSPRQGRAYEQYF; cdr3_nt: TGTGCCAGCTCACCACGGCAGGGGCGGGCCTACGAGCAGTACTTC
d_call: NA; j_call: TRBJ2-6; v_call: TRBV5-1; clone_size: many; cdr3_aa: CASSLVVSGANVLTF; cdr3_nt: TGCGCCAGCAGCTTGGTAGTATCTGGGGCCAACGTCCTGACTTTC
d_call: NA; j_call: TRBJ1-6; v_call: TRBV12-3/TRBV12-4; clone_size: NA; cdr3_aa: CASSSGSLNSPLHF; cdr3_nt: TGTGCCAGCAGTTCGGGGTCCCTAAATTCACCCCTCCACTTT
d_call: NA; j_call: TRBJ1-5; v_call: TRBV20-1; clone_size: many; cdr3_aa: CSAPRGGSNQPQHF; cdr3_nt: TGCAGTGCCCCAAGGGGCGGTAGCAATCAGCCCCAGCATTTT
d_call: NA; j_call: TRBJ1-2; v_call: TRBV19; clone_size: many; cdr3_aa: CASSSPWRGYLGYTF; cdr3_nt: TGTGCCAGTAGTAGCCCCTGGAGGGGGTATCTTGGCTACACCTTC
d_call: NA; j_call: TRBJ2-7; v_call: TRBV18; clone_size: many; cdr3_aa: CASSPRRHNPYEQYF; cdr3_nt: TGTGCCAGCTCACCACGTAGACACAACCCCTACGAGCAGTACTTC
d_call: TRBD1; j_call: TRBJ1-3; v_call: TRBV15; clone_size: few; cdr3_aa: CATSGQGARGNTIYF; cdr3_nt: TGTGCCACCAGCGGTCAGGGGGCGCGTGGAAACACCATATATTTT
d_call: NA; j_call: TRBJ1-1; v_call: TRBV6-1; clone_size: few; cdr3_aa: CASSELNRASEAFF; cdr3_nt: TGTGCCAGCAGTGAATTAAACAGGGCCTCTGAAGCTTTCTTT
d_call: NA; j_call: TRBJ2-5; v_call: TRBV9; clone_size: many; cdr3_aa: CASSSGPNTRETQYF; cdr3_nt: TGTGCCAGCAGCTCTGGGCCCAACACTAGGGAGACCCAGTACTTC
d_call: NA; j_call: TRBJ1-5; v_call: TRBV7-8; clone_size: NA; cdr3_aa: CASSLDAWGSGPQHF; cdr3_nt: TGTGCCAGCAGCTTAGACGCGTGGGGTTCAGGACCCCAGCATTTT
d_call: TRBD1; j_call: TRBJ2-7; v_call: TRBV6-1; clone_size: many; cdr3_aa: CASTPTGPEYEQYF; cdr3_nt: TGTGCCAGCACTCCGACAGGGCCAGAATACGAGCAGTACTTC
d_call: NA; j_call: TRBJ1-2; v_call: TRBV6-2/TRBV6-3; clone_size: many; cdr3_aa: CASSYSISRGVFGYTF; cdr3_nt: TGTGCCAGCAGTTACTCGATTTCTCGAGGGGTCTTTGGCTACACCTTC
d_call: NA; j_call: TRBJ1-5; v_call: TRBV5-1; clone_size: NA; cdr3_aa: CASSPERRELGQPQHF; cdr3_nt: TGCGCCAGCAGCCCCGAGAGGAGGGAACTGGGTCAGCCCCAGCATTTT
d_call: NA; j_call: TRBJ2-2; v_call: TRBV11-2; clone_size: once; cdr3_aa: CASSTRGAGTGELFF; cdr3_nt: TGTGCCAGCAGCACTCGGGGGGCTGGGACCGGGGAGCTGTTTTTT
d_call: NA; j_call: TRBJ2-2; v_call: TRBV2; clone_size: many; cdr3_aa: CASSDLGVRGNTGELFF; cdr3_nt: TGTGCCAGCAGTGATCTCGGCGTGCGGGGTAACACCGGGGAGCTGTTTTTT
d_call: TRBD2; j_call: TRBJ2-5; v_call: TRBV6-1; clone_size: many; cdr3_aa: CASSEGSSSGGAETQYF; cdr3_nt: TGTGCCAGCAGTGAAGGATCGTCCAGCGGGGGGGCGGAGACCCAGTACTTC
d_call: NA; j_call: TRBJ1-1; v_call: TRBV7-3; clone_size: many; cdr3_aa: CASSLIVPGATRGTEAFF; cdr3_nt: TGTGCCAGCAGCTTAATTGTGCCAGGGGCAACCCGAGGGACTGAAGCTTTCTTT
d_call: NA; j_call: TRBJ1-5; v_call: TRBV10-3; clone_size: many; cdr3_aa: CAISGGLYQPQHF; cdr3_nt: TGTGCCATCAGTGGGGGTCTATATCAGCCCCAGCATTTT
d_call: TRBD1; j_call: TRBJ2-7; v_call: TRBV20-1; clone_size: many; cdr3_aa: CSARVGQGNEQYF; cdr3_nt: TGCAGTGCTAGGGTCGGACAGGGAAACGAGCAGTACTTC
d_call: NA; j_call: TRBJ1-2; v_call: TRBV6-2/TRBV6-3; clone_size: few; cdr3_aa: CASILAGEHNYGYTF; cdr3_nt: TGTGCCAGCATCCTTGCGGGGGAGCATAACTATGGCTACACCTTC
d_call: NA; j_call: TRBJ2-4; v_call: TRBV20-1; clone_size: few; cdr3_aa: CSARGSLEGNIQYF; cdr3_nt: TGCAGTGCTAGGGGCTCCCTTGAGGGAAACATTCAGTACTTC
d_call: NA; j_call: TRBJ2-7; v_call: TRBV5-1; clone_size: many; cdr3_aa: CASSAYWKSVFSYEQYF; cdr3_nt: TGCGCCAGCAGCGCCTACTGGAAGAGCGTTTTCTCCTACGAGCAGTACTTC
d_call: NA; j_call: TRBJ1-3; v_call: TRBV6-1; clone_size: many; cdr3_aa: CASSKIGRERSGNTIYF; cdr3_nt: TGTGCCAGCAGTAAGATAGGCAGGGAAAGATCTGGAAACACCATATATTTT
d_call: TRBD1; j_call: TRBJ2-7; v_call: TRBV6-1; clone_size: NA; cdr3_aa: CASKGQGANEQYF; cdr3_nt: TGTGCCAGCAAAGGACAGGGGGCAAACGAGCAGTACTTC
d_call: NA; j_call: TRBJ2-3; v_call: TRBV28; clone_size: many; cdr3_aa: CASSFRVGSTDTQYF; cdr3_nt: TGTGCCAGCAGTTTCCGGGTGGGAAGCACAGATACGCAGTATTTT
d_call: NA; j_call: TRBJ1-1; v_call: TRBV6-2/TRBV6-3; clone_size: few; cdr3_aa: CASSTNTPGDQPNTEAFF; cdr3_nt: TGTGCCAGCAGTACTAATACACCAGGGGACCAACCTAACACTGAAGCTTTCTTT
d_call: TRBD1; j_call: TRBJ1-5; v_call: TRBV20-1; clone_size: many; cdr3_aa: CSAPTGGGDGLSQPQHF; cdr3_nt: TGCAGTGCTCCGACAGGGGGAGGAGATGGTTTGTCTCAGCCCCAGCATTTT
d_call: TRBD2; j_call: TRBJ2-7; v_call: TRBV27; clone_size: many; cdr3_aa: CASSNSLAATYEQYF; cdr3_nt: TGTGCCAGCAGTAATTCGCTAGCGGCGACCTACGAGCAGTACTTC
d_call: TRBD1; j_call: TRBJ2-2; v_call: TRBV9; clone_size: few; cdr3_aa: CASSAPDRALGELFF; cdr3_nt: TGTGCCAGCAGCGCCCCGGACAGGGCGTTAGGGGAGCTGTTTTTT
d_call: NA; j_call: TRBJ1-2; v_call: TRBV27; clone_size: many; cdr3_aa: CASSLIGASGGYTF; cdr3_nt: TGTGCCAGCAGTTTAATAGGGGCGAGCGGGGGCTACACCTTC
d_call: NA; j_call: TRBJ2-5; v_call: TRBV6-1; clone_size: many; cdr3_aa: CASSLVDSSEEETQYF; cdr3_nt: TGTGCCAGCAGTCTCGTCGACTCTAGCGAAGAAGAGACCCAGTACTTC
d_call: TRBD1; j_call: TRBJ2-7; v_call: TRBV12-3/TRBV12-4; clone_size: many; cdr3_aa: CASRILAGGGSSEQYF; cdr3_nt: TGTGCCAGCAGGATTTTGGCAGGGGGTGGTAGCTCCGAGCAGTACTTC
d_call: TRBD1; j_call: TRBJ1-2; v_call: TRBV4-2; clone_size: NA; cdr3_aa: CASSHAGTGAREGYTF; cdr3_nt: TGTGCCAGCAGCCACGCCGGGACAGGGGCTCGGGAAGGCTACACCTTC
d_call: NA; j_call: TRBJ1-1; v_call: TRBV2; clone_size: many; cdr3_aa: CASIGAGRYKNTEAFF; cdr3_nt: TGTGCCAGCATTGGGGCAGGACGGTATAAGAACACTGAAGCTTTCTTT
d_call: NA; j_call: TRBJ1-1; v_call: TRBV6-5; clone_size: many; cdr3_aa: CASSMGWSGAFF; cdr3_nt: TGTGCCAGCAGTATGGGGTGGTCGGGGGCTTTCTTT
d_call: NA; j_call: TRBJ1-2; v_call: TRBV5-1; clone_size: many; cdr3_aa: CASSLDQSGYTF; cdr3_nt: TGCGCCAGCAGCTTGGACCAATCCGGGTACACCTTC
d_call: TRBD1; j_call: TRBJ1-2; v_call: TRBV12-3/TRBV12-4; clone_size: many; cdr3_aa: CASSLSTGAEGYTF; cdr3_nt: TGTGCCAGCAGTCTATCGACAGGGGCGGAAGGCTACACCTTC
d_call: NA; j_call: TRBJ2-3; v_call: TRBV24-1; clone_size: few; cdr3_aa: CATSAALGGDDFTDTQYF; cdr3_nt: TGTGCCACCAGTGCCGCGTTGGGCGGGGATGATTTTACAGATACGCAGTATTTT
d_call: NA; j_call: TRBJ1-4; v_call: TRBV7-8; clone_size: NA; cdr3_aa: CASSFPGFEKLFF; cdr3_nt: TGTGCCAGCAGCTTTCCAGGGTTTGAAAAACTGTTTTTT
d_call: NA; j_call: TRBJ2-7; v_call: TRBV28; clone_size: many; cdr3_aa: CASSLSRGEQYF; cdr3_nt: TGTGCCAGCAGTCTATCCAGGGGCGAGCAGTACTTC
d_call: TRBD1; j_call: TRBJ1-6; v_call: TRBV28; clone_size: few; cdr3_aa: CASSESDRGNNSPLHF; cdr3_nt: TGTGCCAGCAGTGAGTCTGACAGGGGGAATAATTCACCCCTCCACTTT
d_call: TRBD1; j_call: TRBJ2-7; v_call: TRBV12-3/TRBV12-4; clone_size: many; cdr3_aa: CASSRDSYFYSYEQYF; cdr3_nt: TGTGCCAGCAGTCGGGACAGCTACTTCTACTCCTACGAGCAGTACTTC
d_call: TRBD1; j_call: TRBJ1-3; v_call: TRBV5-1; clone_size: NA; cdr3_aa: CASSPGGDYSGNTIYF; cdr3_nt: TGCGCCAGCAGCCCAGGGGGCGACTACTCTGGAAACACCATATATTTT
d_call: NA; j_call: TRBJ2-5; v_call: TRBV28; clone_size: many; cdr3_aa: CASSLYGENQETQYF; cdr3_nt: TGTGCCAGCAGTTTATACGGAGAAAACCAAGAGACCCAGTACTTC
d_call: NA; j_call: TRBJ1-5; v_call: TRBV6-1; clone_size: many; cdr3_aa: CAAGAENQPQHF; cdr3_nt: TGTGCCGCGGGGGCAGAAAATCAGCCCCAGCATTTT
d_call: NA; j_call: TRBJ1-1; v_call: TRBV7-9; clone_size: many; cdr3_aa: CASSLDLPEAFF; cdr3_nt: TGTGCCAGCAGCTTAGATCTCCCTGAAGCTTTCTTT
d_call: NA; j_call: TRBJ1-2; v_call: TRBV6-2/TRBV6-3; clone_size: NA; cdr3_aa: CSSSYPTTGAAFNYGYTF; cdr3_nt: TGTTCCAGCAGTTATCCAACAACGGGGGCAGCCTTTAACTATGGCTACACCTTC
d_call: NA; j_call: TRBJ2-3; v_call: TRBV20-1; clone_size: many; cdr3_aa: CSARGSGGRSTDTQYF; cdr3_nt: TGCAGTGCTAGAGGGTCGGGCGGGCGTAGCACAGATACGCAGTATTTT
d_call: NA; j_call: TRBJ1-2; v_call: TRBV3-1; clone_size: few; cdr3_aa: CASSLGVGGYTF; cdr3_nt: TGTGCCAGCAGCCTTGGCGTCGGGGGCTACACCTTC
d_call: NA; j_call: TRBJ1-5; v_call: TRBV6-1; clone_size: few; cdr3_aa: CASSELQGKGPQHF; cdr3_nt: TGTGCCAGCAGTGAACTGCAGGGCAAGGGTCCCCAGCATTTT
d_call: NA; j_call: TRBJ2-6; v_call: TRBV27; clone_size: many; cdr3_aa: CASGPTGGTGANVLTF; cdr3_nt: TGTGCCAGCGGACCCACCGGGGGCACTGGGGCCAACGTCCTGACTTTC
d_call: TRBD1; j_call: TRBJ1-5; v_call: TRBV6-5; clone_size: many; cdr3_aa: CASSSRQGASNQPQHF; cdr3_nt: TGTGCCAGCAGTTCCCGACAGGGGGCGAGCAATCAGCCCCAGCATTTT